The rows below give T cell receptor beta chains drawn from one sample of a study of post-analysis software for immune sequencing data. TCRdb passed the PCR reads through MiXCR, listing each CDR3 protein once. The sample includes about 770,000 distinct CDR3 sequences, about half of them seen just once. Sequenced sample: blood. The receptors come from a girl aged 5-17 years with multiple sclerosis. The CDR3 runs from the conserved cysteine through the conserved F or W. The order of the fields is J gene, V gene, clone size, CDR3 protein. Only some rows state a clone size, as once, few, many or a class for expanded clones.

>TRBJ2-3|TRBV29-1|.
CSVVGSGNTDTQYF
>TRBJ2-1|TRBV6-5|.
CASSYNGGGVGRQSSYNEQFF
>TRBJ2-1|TRBV20-1|.
CSAETTPAGTSGPQFF
>TRBJ2-1|TRBV20-1|few
CSANGIYNEQFF
>TRBJ2-2|TRBV7-3|.
CASSPSRGGGELFF
>TRBJ2-3|TRBV7-2|.
CASSLTRGTGIYLYF
>TRBJ1-4|TRBV7-9|.
CASSLATGGMQTNEKLFF
>TRBJ2-1|TRBV20-1|.
CSARALASLRDEQFF
>TRBJ2-7|TRBV20-1|many
CSAVPGDRGTYEQYF
>TRBJ1-2|TRBV7-9|few
CASSLGIQEDYGYTF
>TRBJ2-7|TRBV12-3/TRBV12-4|.
CASSSSGALSSYEQYF
>TRBJ2-3|TRBV29-1|.
CSGDGPPTDTQYF
>TRBJ1-1|TRBV29-1|few
CSVAGGRYPEAFF
>TRBJ2-1|TRBV12-3/TRBV12-4|.
CASSPGLENNEQFF
>TRBJ1-2|TRBV27|once
CASSYLTGGGGYTF
>TRBJ2-1|TRBV29-1|.
CSARRTGDSTYNEQFF
>TRBJ2-5|TRBV14|.
CASSQDAGEQYF
>TRBJ2-1|TRBV5-1|few
CASMGQGEGSGRASYNEQFF
>TRBJ2-1|TRBV29-1|.
CSVVGRFYNEQFF
>TRBJ2-7|TRBV4-3|few
CASSQYRGSTYEQYF
>TRBJ2-3|TRBV29-1|few
CSVERTGADTQYF
>TRBJ1-5|TRBV6-6|.
CASSYLSDYSNQPQHF
>TRBJ2-7|TRBV7-3|.
CASSLTTGGEQYF
>TRBJ2-5|TRBV27|.
CASSPRLGETQYF
>TRBJ2-1|TRBV7-2|.
CASSPRVGLASNEQFF
>TRBJ2-1|TRBV2|few
CASKPGGDYNEQFF
>TRBJ2-7|TRBV4-2|.
CASSPSKVHEQYF
>TRBJ2-3|TRBV27|.
CASSASRGRDTQYF
>TRBJ1-2|TRBV27|.
CASSLCTPNYGYTF
>TRBJ2-1|TRBV20-1|.
CSAPTKFQFF
>TRBJ2-1|TRBV7-9|few
CASSLPGRRSYNEQFF
>TRBJ2-2|TRBV3-1|.
CASSQGRTGRGNTGELFF